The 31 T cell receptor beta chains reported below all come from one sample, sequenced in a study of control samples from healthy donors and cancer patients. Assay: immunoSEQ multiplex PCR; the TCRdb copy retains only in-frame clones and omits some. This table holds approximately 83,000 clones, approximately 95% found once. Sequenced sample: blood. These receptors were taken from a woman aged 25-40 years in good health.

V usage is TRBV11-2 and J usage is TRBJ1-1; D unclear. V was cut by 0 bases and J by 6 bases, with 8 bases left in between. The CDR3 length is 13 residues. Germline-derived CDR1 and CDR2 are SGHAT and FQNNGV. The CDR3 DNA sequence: TGTGCCAGCAGCTTAGAGGAAAGGGCTGAAGCTTTCTTT. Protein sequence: CASSLEERAEAFF.

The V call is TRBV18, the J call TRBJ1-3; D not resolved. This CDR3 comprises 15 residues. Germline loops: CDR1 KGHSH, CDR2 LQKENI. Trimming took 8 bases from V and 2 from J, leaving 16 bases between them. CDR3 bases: TGTGCCAGCCCTAGTGGGGTCGCTCCTGGAAACACCATATATTTT. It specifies CASPSGVAPGNTIYF.

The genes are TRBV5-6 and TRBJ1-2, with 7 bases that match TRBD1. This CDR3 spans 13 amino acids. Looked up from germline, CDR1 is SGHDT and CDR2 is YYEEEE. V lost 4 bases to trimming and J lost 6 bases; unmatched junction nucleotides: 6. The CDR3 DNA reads TGTGCCAGCAGCGTGACAGGGTTACATGGCTACACCTTC. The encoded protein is CASSVTGLHGYTF. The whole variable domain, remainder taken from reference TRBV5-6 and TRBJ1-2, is DAGVTQSPTHLIKTRGQQVTLRCSPKSGHDTVSWYQQALGQGPQFIFQYYEEEERQRGNFPDRFSGHQFPNYSSELNVNALLLGDSALYLCASSVTGLHGYTFGSGTRLTVV.

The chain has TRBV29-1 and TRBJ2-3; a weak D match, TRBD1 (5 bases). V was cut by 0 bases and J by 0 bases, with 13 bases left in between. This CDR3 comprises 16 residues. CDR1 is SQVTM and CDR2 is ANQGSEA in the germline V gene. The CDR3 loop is CSVEEDSTGSTDTQYF. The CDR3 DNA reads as TGCAGCGTTGAAGAAGACAGTACCGGTAGCACAGATACGCAGTATTTT.

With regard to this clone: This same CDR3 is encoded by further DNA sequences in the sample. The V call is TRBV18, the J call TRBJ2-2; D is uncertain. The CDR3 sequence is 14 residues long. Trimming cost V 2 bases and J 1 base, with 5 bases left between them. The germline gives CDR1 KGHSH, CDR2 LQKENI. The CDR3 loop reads CASSPGLNTGELFF. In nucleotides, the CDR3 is TGTGCCAGCTCACCAGGGCTGAACACCGGGGAGCTGTTTTTT.

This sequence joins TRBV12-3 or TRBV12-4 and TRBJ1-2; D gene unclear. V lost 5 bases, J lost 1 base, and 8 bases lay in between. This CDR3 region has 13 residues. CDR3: CASSPQVNYGYTF. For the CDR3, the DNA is TGTGCCAGCAGTCCGCAGGTTAACTATGGCTACACCTTC.

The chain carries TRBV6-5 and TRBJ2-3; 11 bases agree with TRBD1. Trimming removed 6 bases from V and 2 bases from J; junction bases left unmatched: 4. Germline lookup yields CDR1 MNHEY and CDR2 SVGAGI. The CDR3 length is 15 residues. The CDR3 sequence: CASSGTGGNTDTQYF. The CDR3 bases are TGTGCCAGCAGCGGGACAGGGGGAAACACAGATACGCAGTATTTT.

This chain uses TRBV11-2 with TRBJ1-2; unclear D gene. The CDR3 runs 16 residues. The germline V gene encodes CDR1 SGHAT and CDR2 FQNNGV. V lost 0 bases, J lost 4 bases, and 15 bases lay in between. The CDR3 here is CASSLDNGVNSYGYTF. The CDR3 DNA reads TGTGCCAGCAGCTTAGATAACGGCGTGAACTCCTATGGCTACACCTTC.

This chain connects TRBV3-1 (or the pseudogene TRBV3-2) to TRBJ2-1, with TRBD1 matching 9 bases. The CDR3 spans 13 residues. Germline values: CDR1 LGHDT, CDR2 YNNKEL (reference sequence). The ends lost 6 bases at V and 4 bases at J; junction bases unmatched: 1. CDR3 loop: CASRQGAYNEQFF. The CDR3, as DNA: TGTGCCAGCAGACAGGGGGCGTACAATGAGCAGTTCTTC.

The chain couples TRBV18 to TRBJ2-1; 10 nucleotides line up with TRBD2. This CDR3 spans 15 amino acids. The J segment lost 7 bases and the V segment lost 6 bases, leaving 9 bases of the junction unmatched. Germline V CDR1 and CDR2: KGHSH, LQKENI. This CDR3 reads CASSDSGGALNEQFF. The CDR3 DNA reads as TGTGCCAGCTCCGACAGCGGGGGGGCTTTGAATGAGCAGTTCTTC.

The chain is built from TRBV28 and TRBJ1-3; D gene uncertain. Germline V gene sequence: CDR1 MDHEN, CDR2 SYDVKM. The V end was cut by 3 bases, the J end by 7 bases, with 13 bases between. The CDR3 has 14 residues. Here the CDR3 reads CASSFFKGRNTIYF. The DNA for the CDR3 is TGTGCCAGCAGTTTTTTTAAGGGCCGGAACACCATATATTTT.

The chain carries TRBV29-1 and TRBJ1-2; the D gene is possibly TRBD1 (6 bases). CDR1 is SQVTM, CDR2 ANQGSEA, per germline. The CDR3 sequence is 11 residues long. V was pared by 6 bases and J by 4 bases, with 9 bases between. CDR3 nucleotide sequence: TGCAGCGTCCGGACAGCCTATGGCTACACCTTC. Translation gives CSVRTAYGYTF.

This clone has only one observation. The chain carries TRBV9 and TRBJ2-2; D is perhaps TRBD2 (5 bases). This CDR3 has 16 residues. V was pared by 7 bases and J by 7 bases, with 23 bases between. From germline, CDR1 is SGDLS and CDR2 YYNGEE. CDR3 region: CASGTLDSGWGGELFF. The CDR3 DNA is TGTGCCAGCGGTACCCTGGATTCGGGGTGGGGCGGGGAGCTGTTTTTT.

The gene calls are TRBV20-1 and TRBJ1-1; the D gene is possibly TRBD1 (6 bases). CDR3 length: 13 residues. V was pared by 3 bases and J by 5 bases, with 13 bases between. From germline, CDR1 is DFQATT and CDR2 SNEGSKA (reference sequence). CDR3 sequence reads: CSASRYRETEAFF. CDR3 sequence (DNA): TGCAGTGCTAGTCGGTACAGGGAGACTGAAGCTTTCTTT.

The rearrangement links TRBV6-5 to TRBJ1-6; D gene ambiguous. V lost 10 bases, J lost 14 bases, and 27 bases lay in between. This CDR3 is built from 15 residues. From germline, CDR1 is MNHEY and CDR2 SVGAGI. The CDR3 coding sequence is TGTGCCACCGGAGAAATCGGCATTGCATCGGCGGCCCTCCACTTT. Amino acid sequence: CATGEIGIASAALHF.

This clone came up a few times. DNA of the CDR3: TGTGCCAGCAGCTTAGAGGTCATCACTGAAGCTTTCTTT. Residues: CASSLEVITEAFF. The genes are TRBV7-8 and TRBJ1-1; no clear D. CDR1 is SGHVS, CDR2 FQNEAQ, per germline. Trimming shortened V by 1 base and J by 4 bases, and 7 bases separated the two germline ends. This CDR3 region has 13 residues.

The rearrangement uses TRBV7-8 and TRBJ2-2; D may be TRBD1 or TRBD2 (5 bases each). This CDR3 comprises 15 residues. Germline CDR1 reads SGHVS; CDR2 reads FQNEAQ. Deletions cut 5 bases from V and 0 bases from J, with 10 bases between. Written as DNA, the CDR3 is TGTGCCAGCAGCCGGGGACCCTCGAACACCGGGGAGCTGTTTTTT. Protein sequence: CASSRGPSNTGELFF.

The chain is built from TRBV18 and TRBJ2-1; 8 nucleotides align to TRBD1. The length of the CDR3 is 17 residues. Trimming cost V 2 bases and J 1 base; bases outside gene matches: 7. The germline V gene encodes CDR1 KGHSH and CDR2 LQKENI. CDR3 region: CASSPGSGTGSYNEQFF. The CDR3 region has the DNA TGTGCCAGCTCACCAGGCTCCGGGACAGGATCCTACAATGAGCAGTTCTTC. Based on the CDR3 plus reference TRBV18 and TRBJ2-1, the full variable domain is NAGVMQNPRHLVRRRGQEARLRCSPMKGHSHVYWYRQLPEEGLKFMVYLQKENIIDESGMPKERFSAEFPKEGPSILRIQQVVRGDSAAYFCASSPGSGTGSYNEQFFGPGTRLTVL.

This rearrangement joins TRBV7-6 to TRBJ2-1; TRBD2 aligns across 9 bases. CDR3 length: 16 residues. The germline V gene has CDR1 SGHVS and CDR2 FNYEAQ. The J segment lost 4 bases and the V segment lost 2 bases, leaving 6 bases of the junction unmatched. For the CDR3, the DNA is TGTGCCAGCAGCTTACCCTCGGCGGGAGGGTACAATGAGCAGTTCTTC. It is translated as CASSLPSAGGYNEQFF. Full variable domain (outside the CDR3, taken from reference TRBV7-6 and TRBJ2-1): GAGVSQSPRYKVTKRGQDVALRCDPISGHVSLYWYRQALGQGPEFLTYFNYEAQQDKSGLPNDRFSAERPEGSISTLTIQRTEQRDSAMYRCASSLPSAGGYNEQFFGPGTRLTVL.

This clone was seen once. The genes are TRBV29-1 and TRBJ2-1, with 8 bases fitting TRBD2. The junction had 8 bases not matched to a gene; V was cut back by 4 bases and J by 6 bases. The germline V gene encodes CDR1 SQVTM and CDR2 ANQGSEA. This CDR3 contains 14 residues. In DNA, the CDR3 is TGCAGCGTTGGGTCGGGACTAGGCTTCAATGAGCAGTTCTTC. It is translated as CSVGSGLGFNEQFF.

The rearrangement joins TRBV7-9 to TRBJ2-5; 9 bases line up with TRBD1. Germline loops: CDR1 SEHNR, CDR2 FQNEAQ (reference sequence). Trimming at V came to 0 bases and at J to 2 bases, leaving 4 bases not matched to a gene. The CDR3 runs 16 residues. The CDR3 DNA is TGTGCCAGCAGCTTAGCGCTGACAGGGGGTCAAGAGACCCAGTACTTC. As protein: CASSLALTGGQETQYF.

CDR3 sequence: CASSFSYAGATSTDTQYF. CDR3 DNA: TGTGCCAGCAGTTTTTCGTATGCGGGAGCAACTAGCACAGATACGCAGTATTTT. The chain recombines TRBV27 with TRBJ2-3; 7 bases align to TRBD2. V shed 3 bases, J shed 0 bases, and the junction held 12 bases outside the gene matches. The CDR3 is 18 residues long. Germline CDR1 and CDR2: MNHEY and SMNVEV (reference sequence).

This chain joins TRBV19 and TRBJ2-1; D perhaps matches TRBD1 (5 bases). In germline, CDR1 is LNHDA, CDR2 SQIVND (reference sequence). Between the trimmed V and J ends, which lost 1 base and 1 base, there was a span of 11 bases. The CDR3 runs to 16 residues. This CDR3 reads CASSIGRQLSYNEQFF. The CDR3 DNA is TGTGCCAGTAGTATAGGGAGACAGTTATCCTACAATGAGCAGTTCTTC.

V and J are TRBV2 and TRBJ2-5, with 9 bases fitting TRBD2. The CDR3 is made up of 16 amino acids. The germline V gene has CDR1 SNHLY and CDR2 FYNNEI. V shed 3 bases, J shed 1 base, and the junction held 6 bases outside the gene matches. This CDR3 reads CASSELSGRPQETQYF. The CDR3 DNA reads TGTGCCAGCAGTGAGCTTAGCGGGAGACCCCAAGAGACCCAGTACTTC.

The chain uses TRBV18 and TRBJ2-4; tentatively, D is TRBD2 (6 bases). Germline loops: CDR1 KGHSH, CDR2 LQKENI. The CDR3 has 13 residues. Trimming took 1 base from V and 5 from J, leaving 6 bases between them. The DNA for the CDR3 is TGTGCCAGCTCACCACGGGAGGAAAACATTCAGTACTTC. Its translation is CASSPREENIQYF.

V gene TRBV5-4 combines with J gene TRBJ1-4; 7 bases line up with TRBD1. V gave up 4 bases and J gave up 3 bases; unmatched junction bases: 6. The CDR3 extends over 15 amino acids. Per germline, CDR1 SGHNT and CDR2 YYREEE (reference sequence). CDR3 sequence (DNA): TGTGCCAGCAGCAGTAACAGGGGTTCTAATGAAAAACTGTTTTTT. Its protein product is CASSSNRGSNEKLFF.

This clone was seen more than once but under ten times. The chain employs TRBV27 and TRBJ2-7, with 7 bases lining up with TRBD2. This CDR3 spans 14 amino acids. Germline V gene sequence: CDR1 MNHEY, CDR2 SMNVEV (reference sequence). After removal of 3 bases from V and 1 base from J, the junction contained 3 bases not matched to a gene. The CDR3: CASSFERGSYEQYF. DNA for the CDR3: TGTGCCAGCAGTTTTGAGCGGGGATCCTACGAGCAGTACTTC.

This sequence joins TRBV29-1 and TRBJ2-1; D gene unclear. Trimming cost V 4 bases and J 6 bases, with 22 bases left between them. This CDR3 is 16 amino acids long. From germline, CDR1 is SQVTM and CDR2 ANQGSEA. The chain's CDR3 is CSVVPTRRGVGNEQFF. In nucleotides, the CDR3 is TGCAGCGTTGTTCCCACACGTCGTGGGGTCGGCAATGAGCAGTTCTTC.

The CDR3 sequence: CASREGAKEAFF. In DNA form, the CDR3 reads TGTGCCAGCAGGGAGGGGGCGAAAGAAGCTTTCTTT. V and J are TRBV6-5 and TRBJ1-1; 7 positions agree with TRBD1. CDR1 MNHEY and CDR2 SVGAGI come from the germline V gene. J gave up 8 bases and V 6 bases, and 6 bases lay outside the gene matches. This CDR3 region has 12 residues.

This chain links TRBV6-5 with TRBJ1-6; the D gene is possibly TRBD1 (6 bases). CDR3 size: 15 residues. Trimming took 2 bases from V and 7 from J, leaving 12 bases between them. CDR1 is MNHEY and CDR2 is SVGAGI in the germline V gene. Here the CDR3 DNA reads TGTGCCAGCAGTTACAGCGGGACACCGAATTCACCCCTCCACTTT. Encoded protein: CASSYSGTPNSPLHF.

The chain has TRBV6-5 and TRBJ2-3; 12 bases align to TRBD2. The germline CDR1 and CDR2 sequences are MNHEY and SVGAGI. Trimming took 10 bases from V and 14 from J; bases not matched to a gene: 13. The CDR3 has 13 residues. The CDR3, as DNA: TGTGCCATTGAACTCGGACTAGCGGGATATCCGTATTTT. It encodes CAIELGLAGYPYF.